This TCR beta chain was profiled in a study of regulatory T cells in long-lasting Graves disease. Across the whole study: More than 5 years of antithyroid drugs with positive TSH receptor antibodies defined persistent Graves' disease.

The CDR3 loop spans 14 amino acids. Germline V gene data show CDR1 as MNHNS and CDR2 as SASEGT. Trimming removed 8 bases from V and 2 bases from J, with 13 bases in between. Library construction for TCR beta used iRepertoire HTBI primers and Arm-PCR of CDR3 regions. TCRdb ran MiXCR on the multiplex PCR reads and lists one entry per CDR3 protein. Among over 350,000 distinct CDR3 sequences, less than 25% were seen once, and the ten largest hold around 21%. As for time point: persistent/refractory GD, antithyroid drugs over 5 years with positive TRAb. From RNA extracted from PBMCs, the TCR library was made. Patients met American Thyroid Association criteria for Graves' disease.

The J gene is TRBJ1-5, the V gene TRBV6-1; D perhaps matches TRBD1 (6 bases). The TCR originated in a female donor with Graves disease. This sample comprised peripheral blood mononuclear cells (PBMCs), obtained when the disease was refractory, from a patient treated with antithyroid drugs. Written as DNA, the CDR3 is TGTGCCAGCGTCAGGGGAGGCGGCAATCAGCCCCAGCATTTT. Translating it yields CASVRGGGNQPQHF.